This T cell receptor (beta chain) was identified during a study of somatic mutations in cytotoxic T cells in rheumatoid arthritis. Study information: Patient blood (roughly 30 ml EDTA) was drawn right after diagnosis, before any treatment. There were some V beta antibody-stained T-cell populations flow-sorted at nearly 100% purity, and these included V beta1+ cells sequenced for TCRB.

Study observations and caveats: With about 60 patients examined, roughly 8 had a largest CD8+ clone exceeding 20% of CD8+ cells.

Original analysis: Expanded CD8+ clones from patients, those larger than 1%, seldom had a match among published virus-specific TCRB sequences. Assay: immunoSEQ multiplex PCR; the TCRdb copy retains only in-frame clones and omits some. D and trimming come from the DNA, and the V and J calls and clone size come from that table. The sample holds approximately 5,300 clones; around 87% are singletons and the top ten take approximately 35%. Concerning this clone itself: Its specificity is not known.

CDR1 MNHNS and CDR2 SASEGT come from the germline V gene. V was shortened by 2 bases and J by 6 bases, with 14 bases between the two germline ends. The CDR3 is 15 amino acids. The receptor was isolated from a woman between 50 and 59 years old with rheumatoid arthritis. The sample taken for sequencing was CD8+ T cells sorted from blood. The genes are TRBV6-1 and TRBJ1-5; D not resolved. The DNA for the CDR3 is TGTGCCAGCAGTGAAAATCCTGGAGCGGGTCAGCCCCAGCATTTT. Translated, it gives CASSENPGAGQPQHF.